This entry is about one TCR beta chain. Antigen specificity is unknown. The junction had 7 bases not matched to a gene; V was cut back by 1 base and J by 3 bases. The germline CDR1 and CDR2 sequences are SGHDN and FVKESK. The CDR3 runs to 16 residues. MiXCR, run by TCRdb on the reads, gives a single entry per CDR3 protein. The sample lists 680,000 or so distinct CDR3 sequences; about 33% were seen once. The source of the sample is a study of T cell repertoires in cytomegalovirus infection. Study background: The authors used CMV epitopes that were HLA-C-restricted (recently identified) and HLA-B-restricted (well studied). Shared public TCR beta signatures pointed to both CMV infection and a matching HLA type. The study, taken as a whole, reports: Cumulative frequency of public TCR beta families picked out carriers of CMV plus the relevant HLA. The ex vivo response was dominated by HLA-C-restricted CMV-specific TCR beta clonotypes.

The TCR was taken from a human donor in good health (CMV status not recorded). Some clones in this sample may be carry-over from other donors' samples. The source material was cultured PBMCs, sampled from culture after CMV antigen stimulation. The V gene is TRBV14, the J gene TRBJ2-3; 7 nucleotides agree with TRBD1. As DNA, the CDR3 is TGTGCCAGCAGCCAAGGGTACGGACAGGATACAGATACGCAGTATTTT. Translating it yields CASSQGYGQDTDTQYF. The full variable domain, in which reference TRBV14 and TRBJ2-3 provide the parts outside the CDR3, is EAGVTQFPSHSVIEKGQTVTLRCDPISGHDNLYWYRRVMGKEIKFLLHFVKESKQDESGMPNNRFLAERTGGTYSTLKVQPAELEDSGVYFCASSQGYGQDTDTQYFGPGTRLTVL.